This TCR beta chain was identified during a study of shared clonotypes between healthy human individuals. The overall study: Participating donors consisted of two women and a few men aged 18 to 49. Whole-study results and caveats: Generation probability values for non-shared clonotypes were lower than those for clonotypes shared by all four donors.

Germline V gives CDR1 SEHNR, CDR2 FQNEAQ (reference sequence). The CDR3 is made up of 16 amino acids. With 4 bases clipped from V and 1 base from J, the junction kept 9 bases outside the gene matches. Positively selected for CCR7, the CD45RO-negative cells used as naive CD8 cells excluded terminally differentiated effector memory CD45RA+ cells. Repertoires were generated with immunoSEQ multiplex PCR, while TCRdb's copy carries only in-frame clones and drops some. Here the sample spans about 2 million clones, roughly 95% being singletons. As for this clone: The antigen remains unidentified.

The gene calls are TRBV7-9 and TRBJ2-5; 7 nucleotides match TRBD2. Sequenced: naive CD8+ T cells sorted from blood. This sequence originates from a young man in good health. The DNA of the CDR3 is TGTGCCAGCAGCTCAACTCTCGGCGGGAGCCAAGAGACCCAGTACTTC. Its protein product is CASSSTLGGSQETQYF.